The source of this TCR beta chain is a study of OX40 agonist ivuxolimab in advanced cancers. Study at large: Ivuxolimab is an agonistic anti-OX40 (CD134) antibody, and patients were treated with it. It was permissible to have had prior anti-PD-1, anti-PD-L1 or anti-CTLA-4 therapy, and over 35% had some. The diagnoses of dose-escalation patients were hepatocellular carcinoma, melanoma, renal cell or head and neck cancer.

In germline, CDR1 is MDHEN, CDR2 SYDVKM. V lost 1 base, J lost 1 base, and 1 base stayed unmatched. The CDR3 consists of 15 residues. Repertoires were generated with immunoSEQ multiplex PCR, while TCRdb's copy carries only in-frame clones and drops some. The sample includes roughly 65,000 clones, over 80% seen only once; the top ten take roughly a tenth. The chain couples TRBV28 to TRBJ2-3, with 8 bases fitting TRBD2. The source was CD4+ or CD8+ T cells sorted from blood, collected in a trial of the OX40 agonist ivuxolimab. The TCR sequence derives from an adult with an advanced solid tumor such as melanoma, head and neck, liver or kidney cancer. The CDR3 reads CASSLFSGGTDTQYF. The CDR3 DNA reads TGTGCCAGCAGTTTATTTAGCGGGGGCACAGATACGCAGTATTTT.